What follows is one TCR beta chain and its context. No antigen is known for it. No clone much larger than this one lies a single base away; base qualities are absent. These data originate in a study of blood T cell repertoires in COVID-19 (dated by TCRdb to 2018 to 2021). Regarding the study in general: Samples covering the acute and convalescent phases of COVID-19 were provided by collaborators in the United States, Italy and Spain. The material from the prospective study consisted of cDNA or gDNA derived from T cells, B-cell-depleted T cells, or PBMCs. The dataset comprised deeply sampled blood TCRbeta repertoires from subjects exposed to, actively infected with, or recovered from COVID-19. The repertoires were released in a freely available public database intended as a resource for research on the immune response to SARS-CoV-2. The samples were drawn from two sources: the first 160 participants of the ongoing ImmuneRACE study, and 1,000 to 1,500 subjects contributed by 6 global collaborators. Sample metadata almost always included a de-identified subject ID, COVID-19 status, age in years and sex. HLA class I and class II types, where available, came from metadata supplied by the sample provider rather than from assay-based typing. The paper as a whole reports these results and caveats: The quantity of clinical and demographic metadata differed by source and by participant and was supplied without curation.

TCRbeta CDR3 regions were amplified from genomic DNA by means of the immunoSEQ Assay, a bias-controlled multiplex PCR. The study's processing was this. The number of nucleated cells in each sample was estimated from the amplification of reference gene primers within the assay. To quantify the absolute abundance of each unique TCRbeta CDR3 rearrangement, sequence reads were collapsed and filtered. For each sample, productive Simpson clonality was calculated by taking the square root of Simpson's diversity index across productive rearrangements. TCRdb took this table from immuneACCESS and kept in-frame rearrangements with V and J called. Such tables lack part of the clones; where checked against another copy, unresolved V genes explain under half of the gap, and the rest is unexplained. V, J and clone size reflect that table, while D and trimming were determined from the DNA. The sample includes some 150,000 clones, with about nine tenths observed a single time. Jointly, the top ten make up 0.75% to 0.95% of the sample.

Whole blood was collected in K2EDTA tubes by collaborating institutions according to the institutions' own protocols. For TCRbeta analysis, collaborators shipped samples as frozen whole blood, isolated PBMCs, or DNA extracted from either of those sample types. CDR1 and CDR2 were assigned from the germline V gene as MGHDK and SYGVNS. Reading from cysteine to phenylalanine, the CDR3 counts 14 amino acids. CDR3 DNA is the only sequence kept; it has 42 bases, read in frame from the first base. V and J are truncated by 3 bases and 5 bases respectively, leaving an intervening sequence of 13 bases. The receptor was derived from a woman aged 45-59 years with acute or convalescent COVID-19. The specimen sequenced was peripheral blood. Rearrangement joined TRBV25-1 to TRBJ1-1; a weak D assignment points to TRBD1 (6 bases agree). The nucleotide sequence reads TGTGCCAGCAGTGAGACAGGTATCAAGACTGAAGCTTTCTTT. It specifies CASSETGIKTEAFF.